The 22 T cell receptor beta chains below were found in one sample sequenced in a study of blood T cell repertoires in COVID-19. Profiled with immunoSEQ multiplex PCR; TCRdb holds only in-frame clones, not every one. The sample contains 250,000 or so clones, 80% to 85% of which appear only once. Sequenced material: peripheral blood. All receptors derive from a woman aged 40 to 55 who had recovered from COVID-19.

CDR3 DNA: TGTGCCAGCAGTTACTCGGGGTTGAGGGACTACGAGCAGTACTTC. The encoded protein is CASSYSGLRDYEQYF. V is TRBV6-5 and J is TRBJ2-7; a weak D match, TRBD2 (5 bases). Trimming took 0 bases from V and 3 from J, leaving 12 bases between them. Per the germline V gene, CDR1 is MNHEY and CDR2 is SVGAGI. The CDR3 totals 15 residues.

V usage is TRBV11-3 and J usage is TRBJ2-5; TRBD1 matches at 9 bases. V shed 1 base, J shed 5 bases, and the junction held 5 bases outside the gene matches. The CDR3 is 15 residues long. Germline CDR1 SGHNT, CDR2 YENEEA. The DNA for the CDR3 is TGTGCCAGCAGCTTAGGAACAGGGGGCTGGGAGACCCAGTACTTC. As protein: CASSLGTGGWETQYF.

The chain couples TRBV2 to TRBJ2-6, with a weak D call TRBD2 (5 bases). With 2 bases removed from V and 3 bases from J, the gap between germline ends came to 8 bases. The CDR3 runs 15 residues. Looked up from germline, CDR1 is SNHLY and CDR2 is FYNNEI. The CDR3, as DNA: TGTGCCAGCAGTGAATCGGGGTTTGGGGCCAACGTCCTGACTTTC. Encoded protein: CASSESGFGANVLTF. The full variable domain, rest sourced from reference TRBV2 and TRBJ2-6, is EPEVTQTPSHQVTQMGQEVILRCVPISNHLYFYWYRQILGQKVEFLVSFYNNEISEKSEIFDDQFSVERPDGSNFTLKIRSTKLEDSAMYFCASSESGFGANVLTFGAGSRLTVL.

CDR3: CASATSGAYYEQYF. The CDR3, as DNA: TGTGCCAGCGCGACTAGCGGGGCTTACTACGAGCAGTACTTC. The V and J genes are TRBV28 and TRBJ2-7; 11 nucleotides match TRBD2. CDR3 length: 14 amino acids. With V trimmed by 8 bases and J by 3 bases, 6 bases remained unmatched. Germline lookup yields CDR1 MDHEN and CDR2 SYDVKM. Full variable domain (remainder filled in from reference TRBV28 and TRBJ2-7): DVKVTQSSRYLVKRTGEKVFLECVQDMDHENMFWYRQDPGLGLRLIYFSYDVKMKEKGDIPEGYSVSREKKERFSLILESASTNQTSMYLCASATSGAYYEQYFGPGTRLTVT.

This clone was detected once. This chain connects TRBV28 to TRBJ1-3; D is unresolved. V lost 6 bases, J lost 3 bases, and 15 bases lay in between. Per the germline V gene, CDR1 is MDHEN and CDR2 is SYDVKM. This CDR3 region has 15 residues. The CDR3 spells CASSHWRSGGNTIYF. The CDR3 nucleotides read TGTGCCAGCAGCCATTGGAGGTCTGGTGGAAACACCATATATTTT.

In this sample, this clone turned up once. CDR3 sequence reads: CASSLGTVLNTEAFF. CDR3 in DNA: TGCGCCAGCAGCTTGGGAACGGTATTGAACACTGAAGCTTTCTTT. V is TRBV5-1 and J is TRBJ1-1; D is unclear. The V end was cut by 0 bases, the J end by 0 bases, with 9 bases between. Germline CDR1 reads SGHRS; CDR2 reads YFSETQ. CDR3 size: 15 residues.

The genes are TRBV15 and TRBJ1-2; no reliable D call. Trimming removed 4 bases at V and 3 bases at J, with 12 bases between. The germline CDR1 and CDR2 sequences are LNHNV and YYDKDF (reference sequence). This CDR3 has 14 residues. The CDR3 region has the DNA TGTGCCACCAGCATCGGGAGGATGGACTATGGCTACACCTTC. Protein sequence: CATSIGRMDYGYTF.

The chain uses TRBV7-2 and TRBJ1-1; possible D gene TRBD1, 5 bases. The CDR3 is 15 residues long. Germline lookup yields CDR1 SGHTA and CDR2 FQGNSA. V lost 1 base and J 2 bases, leaving 11 bases between the germline ends. The CDR3 sequence is CASSLVGGPNTEAFF. DNA of the CDR3: TGTGCCAGCAGCTTAGTCGGGGGACCTAACACTGAAGCTTTCTTT.

The rearrangement uses TRBV4-1 and TRBJ2-2; TRBD2 is a possible D gene (6 bases). Germline values: CDR1 MGHRA, CDR2 YSYEKL. V was clipped by 4 bases and J by 5 bases, with 11 bases between them. CDR3 length equals 14 residues. CDR3 nucleotides: TGCGCCAGCAGCCCCGCGGGGCAGACCGGGGAGCTGTTTTTT. Its translation: CASSPAGQTGELFF.

The chain has TRBV14 and TRBJ2-7; TRBD1 might be the D (6 bases). V was cut by 2 bases and J by 2 bases, with 16 bases left in between. Germline V gives CDR1 SGHDN, CDR2 FVKESK. This CDR3 comprises 16 residues. CDR3 nucleotide sequence: TGTGCCAGCAGCCAACCCTTCAGGGGCGGTACCTACGAGCAGTACTTC. This codes for CASSQPFRGGTYEQYF.

The J gene is TRBJ1-6, the V gene TRBV9; TRBD1 agrees at 8 bases. The CDR3 spans 17 residues. From germline, CDR1 is SGDLS and CDR2 YYNGEE. The trim removed 0 bases at V and 7 bases at J, leaving 9 bases unmatched. The CDR3 region is CASSVATPQGGNSPLHF. Written as DNA, the CDR3 is TGTGCCAGCAGCGTAGCTACCCCACAGGGGGGAAATTCACCCCTCCACTTT.

The chain uses TRBV27 and TRBJ1-6; D possibly corresponds to TRBD1 (5 bases). CDR1 MNHEY and CDR2 SMNVEV come from the germline V gene (reference sequence). Trimming cost V 5 bases and J 7 bases, with 18 bases left between them. The CDR3 is 16 amino acids. The CDR3 reads CASSPRLGPGNSPLHF. The CDR3 coding sequence is TGTGCCAGCAGTCCCCGCCTGGGGCCTGGGAATTCACCCCTCCACTTT.

V and J are TRBV2 and TRBJ2-6; 7 bases match TRBD2. Germline V gene sequence: CDR1 SNHLY, CDR2 FYNNEI. The length of the CDR3 is 14 residues. The ends lost 8 bases at V and 4 bases at J; junction bases unmatched: 5. CDR3 sequence reads: CASCLAAGANVLTF. CDR3 coding DNA: TGTGCCAGCTGCCTAGCGGCGGGGGCCAACGTCCTGACTTTC. The whole variable domain, remainder taken from reference TRBV2 and TRBJ2-6, is EPEVTQTPSHQVTQMGQEVILRCVPISNHLYFYWYRQILGQKVEFLVSFYNNEISEKSEIFDDQFSVERPDGSNFTLKIRSTKLEDSAMYFCASCLAAGANVLTFGAGSRLTVL.

CDR3 sequence (DNA): TGTGCCAGCAGCTTGAGTCAGACTAACTATGGCTACACCTTC. This codes for CASSLSQTNYGYTF. The rearrangement joins TRBV5-5 to TRBJ1-2, with D hard to call. Germline CDR1 and CDR2: SGHKS and YYEKEE (reference sequence). The ends were cut back, 1 base at V and 0 bases at J, with 7 bases in the middle. The CDR3 is 14 residues long. Supplemented by reference TRBV5-5 and TRBJ1-2, the full variable domain reads DAGVTQSPTHLIKTRGQQVTLRCSPISGHKSVSWYQQVLGQGPQFIFQYYEKEERGRGNFPDRFSARQFPNYSSELNVNALLLGDSALYLCASSLSQTNYGYTFGSGTRLTVV.

CDR3: CASSIVRTGELFF. DNA of the CDR3: TGTGCCAGTAGTATAGTGAGGACCGGGGAGCTGTTTTTT. J is TRBJ2-2 and V is TRBV19; D ambiguous. CDR3 length: 13 residues. Germline CDR1 reads LNHDA; CDR2 reads SQIVND (reference sequence). V shed 1 base and J shed 5 bases, with 5 bases lying between them. The full variable domain, completed using reference TRBV19 and TRBJ2-2, is DGGITQSPKYLFRKEGQNVTLSCEQNLNHDAMYWYRQDPGQGLRLIYYSQIVNDFQKGDIAEGYSVSREKKESFPLTVTSAQKNPTAFYLCASSIVRTGELFFGEGSRLTVL.

This clone was counted only a few times. The chain recombines TRBV5-1 with TRBJ1-3; D is unclear. V was clipped by 4 bases and J by 5 bases, with 13 bases between them. CDR3 length equals 14 residues. Germline V lookup: CDR1 SGHRS, CDR2 YFSETQ. The DNA for the CDR3 is TGCGCCAGCAGCGAGGATATGTATAGAAACACCATATATTTT. This codes for CASSEDMYRNTIYF.

The V call is TRBV28, the J call TRBJ1-5, with D possibly TRBD1 on 6 matching bases. This CDR3 has 15 residues. Deletions cut 5 bases from V and 2 bases from J, with 13 bases between. Germline V gene sequence: CDR1 MDHEN, CDR2 SYDVKM. In DNA form, the CDR3 reads TGTGCCAGCAGTGTACAGGGATCGGGCAATCAGCCCCAGCATTTT. Protein sequence: CASSVQGSGNQPQHF.

The chain recombines TRBV13 with TRBJ2-3; D might be TRBD2 (6 bases). This CDR3 is built from 13 residues. Trimming took off 6 bases at V and 3 bases at J, with 10 bases between the two ends. Germline V gives CDR1 PRHDT, CDR2 FYEKMQ (reference sequence). The CDR3 DNA sequence: TGTGCCAGCAGTCTAGGACTAACAGATACGCAGTATTTT. Translation gives CASSLGLTDTQYF.

A word on this clone: Different DNA sequences within this sample yield the same CDR3. The chain couples TRBV29-1 to TRBJ1-1; D is unclear. Per germline, CDR1 SQVTM and CDR2 ANQGSEA. The CDR3 has 15 residues. V lost 4 bases and J lost 0, with 15 bases in between. CDR3 residues: CSVGGGWGMNTEAFF. The CDR3 nucleotides read TGCAGCGTTGGGGGAGGGTGGGGAATGAACACTGAAGCTTTCTTT.

The chain recombines TRBV7-2 with TRBJ1-1, with D possibly being TRBD1 (5 bases). Germline lookup yields CDR1 SGHTA and CDR2 FQGNSA. This CDR3 has 14 residues. V dropped 4 bases and J dropped 1 base, with 10 bases sitting between them. In nucleotides, the CDR3 is TGTGCCAGCAGCTCTACAGGATGGAACACTGAAGCTTTCTTT. Translation: CASSSTGWNTEAFF.

CDR3 residues: CASSWGQDYGYTF. Here the CDR3 DNA reads TGTGCCAGCAGCTGGGGACAGGACTATGGCTACACCTTC. The chain employs TRBV5-6 and TRBJ1-2; 8 bases align to TRBD1. Germline assignment: CDR1 SGHDT and CDR2 YYEEEE. The CDR3 runs 13 residues. The trim removed 3 bases at V and 3 bases at J, leaving 1 base unmatched.

The rearrangement uses TRBV15 and TRBJ1-4; D uncertain. Germline assignment: CDR1 LNHNV and CDR2 YYDKDF (reference sequence). CDR3 length: 15 residues. With 5 bases removed from V and 3 bases from J, the gap between germline ends came to 13 bases. CDR3 protein: CATSAQTGSNEKLFF. DNA for the CDR3: TGTGCCACCAGCGCCCAGACCGGGTCTAATGAAAAACTGTTTTTT.